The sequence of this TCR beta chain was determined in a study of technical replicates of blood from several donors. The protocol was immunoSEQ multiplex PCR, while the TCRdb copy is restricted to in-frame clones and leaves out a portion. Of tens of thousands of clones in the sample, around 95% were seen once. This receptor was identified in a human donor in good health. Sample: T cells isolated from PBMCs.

DNA of the CDR3: TGCCAGGGAAGGACTAGCGGAGATACGCAGTATTTT. Translating gives CQGRTSGDTQYF. This chain uses TRBV29-1 with TRBJ2-3, with 10 bases lining up with TRBD2. From germline, CDR1 is SQVTM and CDR2 ANQGSEA. The CDR3 consists of 12 residues.